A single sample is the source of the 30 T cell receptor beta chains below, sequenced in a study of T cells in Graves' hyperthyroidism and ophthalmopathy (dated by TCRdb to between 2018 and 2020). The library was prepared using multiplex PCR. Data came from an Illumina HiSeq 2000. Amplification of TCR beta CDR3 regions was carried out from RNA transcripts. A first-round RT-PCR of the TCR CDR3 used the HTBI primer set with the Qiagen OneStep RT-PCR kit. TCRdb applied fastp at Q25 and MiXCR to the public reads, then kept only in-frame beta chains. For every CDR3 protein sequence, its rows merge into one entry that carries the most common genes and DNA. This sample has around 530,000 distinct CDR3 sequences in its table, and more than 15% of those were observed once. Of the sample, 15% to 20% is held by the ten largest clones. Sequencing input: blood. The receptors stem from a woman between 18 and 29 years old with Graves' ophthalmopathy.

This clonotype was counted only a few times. The CDR3 region has the DNA TGTGCCAGCTTCGGACAGGGGGCGGAGACCGGGGAGCTGTTTTTT. It yields the protein CASFGQGAETGELFF. The chain combines TRBV6-8 with TRBJ2-2; 11 bases agree with TRBD1. The germline CDR1 and CDR2 sequences are MNHGY and SAAAGT. With 8 bases clipped from V and 5 bases from J, the junction kept 7 bases outside the gene matches. The CDR3 is made up of 15 amino acids.

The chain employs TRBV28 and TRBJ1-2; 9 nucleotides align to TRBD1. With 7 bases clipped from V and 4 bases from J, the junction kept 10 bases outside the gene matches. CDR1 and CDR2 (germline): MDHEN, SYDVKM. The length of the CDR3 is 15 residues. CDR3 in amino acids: CASTIGQGKTYGYTF. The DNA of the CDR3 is TGTGCCAGCACAATTGGACAGGGGAAAACCTATGGCTACACCTTC.

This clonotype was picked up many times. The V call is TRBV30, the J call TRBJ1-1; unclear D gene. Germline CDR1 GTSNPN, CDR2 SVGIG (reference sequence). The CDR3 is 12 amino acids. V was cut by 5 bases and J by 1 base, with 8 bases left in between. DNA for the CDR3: TGTGCCTGGCGACCGTCGAACACTGAAGCTTTCTTT. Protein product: CAWRPSNTEAFF.

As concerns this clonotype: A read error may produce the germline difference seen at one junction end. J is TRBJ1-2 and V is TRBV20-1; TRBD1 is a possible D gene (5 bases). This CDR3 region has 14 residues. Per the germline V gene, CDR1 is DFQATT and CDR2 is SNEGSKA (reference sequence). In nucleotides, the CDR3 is TGCAGTGCGAGAGTTGGGACGGCATTAGGTGGCTACACCTTC. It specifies CSARVGTALGGYTF.

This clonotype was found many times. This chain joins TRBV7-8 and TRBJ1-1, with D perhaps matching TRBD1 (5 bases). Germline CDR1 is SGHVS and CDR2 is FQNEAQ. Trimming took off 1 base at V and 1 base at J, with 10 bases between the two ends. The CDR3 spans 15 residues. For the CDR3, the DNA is TGTGCCAGCAGCTTAGGTTTGGGGGGGAACACTGAAGCTTTCTTT. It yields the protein CASSLGLGGNTEAFF.

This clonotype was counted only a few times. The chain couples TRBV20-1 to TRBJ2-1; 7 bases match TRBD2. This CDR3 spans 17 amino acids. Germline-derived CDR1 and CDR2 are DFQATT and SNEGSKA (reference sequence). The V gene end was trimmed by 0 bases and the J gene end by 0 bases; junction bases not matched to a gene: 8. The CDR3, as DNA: TGCAGTGCTAGAGATGGGGAGGGGACCCGCTCCTACAATGAGCAGTTCTTC. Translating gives CSARDGEGTRSYNEQFF.

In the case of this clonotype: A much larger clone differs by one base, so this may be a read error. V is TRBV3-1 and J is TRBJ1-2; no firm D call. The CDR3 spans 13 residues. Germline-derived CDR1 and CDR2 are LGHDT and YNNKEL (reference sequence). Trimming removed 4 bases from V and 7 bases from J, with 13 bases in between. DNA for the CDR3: TGTGCCAGCAGCCCGACTGGGGAAGTTGGCTACACCTTC. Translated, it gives CASSPTGEVGYTF.

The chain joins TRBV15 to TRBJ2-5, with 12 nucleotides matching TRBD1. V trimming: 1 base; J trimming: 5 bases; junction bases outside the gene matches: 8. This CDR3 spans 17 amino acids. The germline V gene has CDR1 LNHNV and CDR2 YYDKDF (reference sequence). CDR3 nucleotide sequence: TGTGCCACCAGCAGAGCCGGGACAGGGGGCGTAGGGGAGACCCAGTACTTC. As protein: CATSRAGTGGVGETQYF.

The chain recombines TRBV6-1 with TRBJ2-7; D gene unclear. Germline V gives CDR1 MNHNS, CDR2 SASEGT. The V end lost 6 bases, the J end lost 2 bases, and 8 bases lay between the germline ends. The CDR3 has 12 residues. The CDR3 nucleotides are TGTGCCAGCAGCACAGACGCCTACGAGCAGTACTTC. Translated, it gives CASSTDAYEQYF.

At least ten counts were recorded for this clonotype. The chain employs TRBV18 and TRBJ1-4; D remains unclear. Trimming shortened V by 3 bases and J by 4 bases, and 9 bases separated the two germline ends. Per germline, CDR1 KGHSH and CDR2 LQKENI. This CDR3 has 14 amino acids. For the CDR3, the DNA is TGTGCCAGCTCACCCCTCCAGAATAATGAAAAACTGTTTTTT. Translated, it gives CASSPLQNNEKLFF.

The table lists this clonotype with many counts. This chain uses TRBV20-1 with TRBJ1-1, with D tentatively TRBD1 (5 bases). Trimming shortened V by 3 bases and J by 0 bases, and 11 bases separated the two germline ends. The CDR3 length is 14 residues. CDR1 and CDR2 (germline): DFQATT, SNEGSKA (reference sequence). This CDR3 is CSARGPGVNTEAFF. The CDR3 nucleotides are TGCAGTGCTAGGGGACCAGGAGTGAACACTGAAGCTTTCTTT.

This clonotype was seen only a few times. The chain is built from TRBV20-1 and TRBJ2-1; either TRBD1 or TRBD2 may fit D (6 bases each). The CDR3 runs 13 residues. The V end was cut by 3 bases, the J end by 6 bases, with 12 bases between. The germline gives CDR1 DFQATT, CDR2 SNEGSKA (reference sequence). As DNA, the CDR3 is TGCAGTGCTAGCCGGGGGCCGTCCAATGAGCAGTTCTTC. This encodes CSASRGPSNEQFF.

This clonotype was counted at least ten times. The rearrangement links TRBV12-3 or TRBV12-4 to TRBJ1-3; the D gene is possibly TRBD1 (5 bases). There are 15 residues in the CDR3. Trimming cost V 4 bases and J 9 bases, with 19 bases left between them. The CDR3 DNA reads TGTGCCAGCAGTTCGTTTGGGACGGGGAAGGGCACCATATATTTT. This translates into CASSSFGTGKGTIYF.

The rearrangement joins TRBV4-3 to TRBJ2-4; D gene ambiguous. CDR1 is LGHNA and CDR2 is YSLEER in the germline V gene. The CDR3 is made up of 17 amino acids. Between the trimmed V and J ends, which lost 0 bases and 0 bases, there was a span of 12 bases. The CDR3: CASSQDETTEAKNIQYF. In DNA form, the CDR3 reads TGCGCCAGCAGCCAAGATGAGACAACCGAAGCCAAAAACATTCAGTACTTC.

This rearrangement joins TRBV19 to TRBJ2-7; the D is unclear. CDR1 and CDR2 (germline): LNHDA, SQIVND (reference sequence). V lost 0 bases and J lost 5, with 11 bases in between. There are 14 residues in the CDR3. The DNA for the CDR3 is TGTGCCAGTAGTATAGATTCGCAAGACCACGAGCAGTACTTC. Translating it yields CASSIDSQDHEQYF.

CDR3 sequence: CASSQVRVDTEAFF. The CDR3 bases are TGCGCCAGCAGCCAAGTCCGGGTCGACACTGAAGCTTTCTTT. The chain carries TRBV4-1 and TRBJ1-1; D is unresolved. Germline lookup yields CDR1 MGHRA and CDR2 YSYEKL. The V gene lost 1 base and the J gene lost 3 bases, with 9 bases spanning the gap. The CDR3 is 14 amino acids.

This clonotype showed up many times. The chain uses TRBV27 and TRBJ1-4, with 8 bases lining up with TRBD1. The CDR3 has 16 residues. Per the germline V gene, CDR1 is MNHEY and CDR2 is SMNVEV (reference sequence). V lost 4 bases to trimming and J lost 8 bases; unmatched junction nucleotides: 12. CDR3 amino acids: CASSSLPGGAGEKLFF. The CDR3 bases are TGTGCCAGCAGTTCGTTACCAGGGGGCGCCGGGGAAAAACTGTTTTTT.

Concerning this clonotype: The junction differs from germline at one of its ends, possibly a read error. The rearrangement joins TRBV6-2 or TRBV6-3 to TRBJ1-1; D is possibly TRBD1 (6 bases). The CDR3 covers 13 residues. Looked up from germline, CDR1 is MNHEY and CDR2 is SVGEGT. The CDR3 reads CASSSRGGTEALF. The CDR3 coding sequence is TGTGCCAGCAGTTCGAGGGGGGGCACTGAAGCTCTCTTT.

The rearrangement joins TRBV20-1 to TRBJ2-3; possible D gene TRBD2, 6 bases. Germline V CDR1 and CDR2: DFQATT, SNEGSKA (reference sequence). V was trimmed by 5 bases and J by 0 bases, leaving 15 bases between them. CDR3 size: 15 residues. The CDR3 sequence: CSAGGTTDSTDTQYF. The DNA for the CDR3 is TGCAGTGCTGGAGGGACGACCGATAGCACAGATACGCAGTATTTT.

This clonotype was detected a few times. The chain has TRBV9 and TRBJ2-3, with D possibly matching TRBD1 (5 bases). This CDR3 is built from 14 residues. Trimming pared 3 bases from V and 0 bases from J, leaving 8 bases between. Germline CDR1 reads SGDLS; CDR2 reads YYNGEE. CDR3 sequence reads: CASSGRVSTDTQYF. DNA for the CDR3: TGTGCCAGCAGCGGCAGGGTGAGCACAGATACGCAGTATTTT. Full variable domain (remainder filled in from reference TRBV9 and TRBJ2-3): DSGVTQTPKHLITATGQRVTLRCSPRSGDLSVYWYQQSLDQGLQFLIQYYNGEERAKGNILERFSAQQFPDLHSELNLSSLELGDSALYFCASSGRVSTDTQYFGPGTRLTVL.

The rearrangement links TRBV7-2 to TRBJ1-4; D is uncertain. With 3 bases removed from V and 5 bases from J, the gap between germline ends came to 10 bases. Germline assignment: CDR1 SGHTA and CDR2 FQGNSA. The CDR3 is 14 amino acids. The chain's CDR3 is CASSLGFGNEKLFF. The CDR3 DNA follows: TGTGCCAGCAGCTTGGGCTTCGGGAATGAAAAACTGTTTTTT.

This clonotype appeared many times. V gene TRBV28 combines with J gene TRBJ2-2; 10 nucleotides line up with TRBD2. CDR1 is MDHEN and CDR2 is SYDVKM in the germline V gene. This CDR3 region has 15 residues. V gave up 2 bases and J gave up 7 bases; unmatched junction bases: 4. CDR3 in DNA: TGTGCCAGCAGTTTAATAGCGGGAGGATTCGGGGAGCTGTTTTTT. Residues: CASSLIAGGFGELFF.

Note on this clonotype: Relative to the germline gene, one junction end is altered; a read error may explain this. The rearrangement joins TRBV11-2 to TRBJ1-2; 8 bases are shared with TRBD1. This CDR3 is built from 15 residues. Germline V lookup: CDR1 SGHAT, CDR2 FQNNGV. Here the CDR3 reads CASSRTGHGNYGCTF. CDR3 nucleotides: TGTGCCAGCAGTCGGACAGGGCATGGGAACTATGGCTGCACCTTC.

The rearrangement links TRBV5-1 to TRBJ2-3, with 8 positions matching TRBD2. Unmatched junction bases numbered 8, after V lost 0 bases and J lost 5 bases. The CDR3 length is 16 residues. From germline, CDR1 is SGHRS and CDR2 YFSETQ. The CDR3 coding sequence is TGCGCCAGCAGCTTGGATCGGGGGGGGCCCGAAGATACGCAGTATTTT. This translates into CASSLDRGGPEDTQYF.

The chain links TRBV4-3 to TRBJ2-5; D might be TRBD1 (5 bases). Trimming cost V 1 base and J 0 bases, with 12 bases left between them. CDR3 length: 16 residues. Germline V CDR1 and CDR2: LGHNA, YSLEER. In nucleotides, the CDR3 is TGCGCCAGCAGCCAAGCGGTGAAGGGGTACCAAGAGACCCAGTACTTC. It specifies CASSQAVKGYQETQYF.

The CDR3 protein is CASSLGRTSGSGQFF. CDR3 coding DNA: TGTGCCAGCAGCCTTGGCCGGACTAGCGGGAGTGGGCAGTTCTTC. The V call is TRBV3-1, the J call TRBJ2-1; 13 bases line up with TRBD2. The CDR3 loop spans 15 amino acids. Germline lookup yields CDR1 LGHDT and CDR2 YNNKEL (reference sequence). V shed 4 bases, J shed 12 bases, and the junction held 9 bases outside the gene matches.

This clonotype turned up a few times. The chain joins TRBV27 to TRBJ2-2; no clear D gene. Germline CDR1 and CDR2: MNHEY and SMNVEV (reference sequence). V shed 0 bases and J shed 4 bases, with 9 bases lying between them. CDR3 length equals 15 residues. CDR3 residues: CASSLSASLTGELFF. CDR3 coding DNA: TGTGCCAGCAGTTTATCGGCCTCCCTCACCGGGGAGCTGTTTTTT.

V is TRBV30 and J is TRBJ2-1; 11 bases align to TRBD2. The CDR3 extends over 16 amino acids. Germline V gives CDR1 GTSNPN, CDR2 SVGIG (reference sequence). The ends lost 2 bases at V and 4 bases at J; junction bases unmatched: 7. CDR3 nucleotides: TGTGCCTGGAGTACTGCGGGACTAGCGGCGTACAATGAGCAGTTCTTC. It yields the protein CAWSTAGLAAYNEQFF.

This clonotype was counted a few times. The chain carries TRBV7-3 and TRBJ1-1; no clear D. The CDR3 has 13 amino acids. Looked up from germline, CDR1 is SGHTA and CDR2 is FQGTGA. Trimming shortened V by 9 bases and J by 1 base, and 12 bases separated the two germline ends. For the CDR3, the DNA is TGTGCCAGTAGCCTAAGGTGGAACACTGAAGCTTTCTTT. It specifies CASSLRWNTEAFF.

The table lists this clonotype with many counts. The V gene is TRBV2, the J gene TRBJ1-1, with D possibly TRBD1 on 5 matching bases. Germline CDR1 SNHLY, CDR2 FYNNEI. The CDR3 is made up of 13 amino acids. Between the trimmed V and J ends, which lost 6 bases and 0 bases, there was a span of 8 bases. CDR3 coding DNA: TGTGCCAGCAGGACAGTCATGAACACTGAAGCTTTCTTT. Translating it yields CASRTVMNTEAFF.